Listed below are T cell receptor beta chains from one sample, sequenced in a study of T cell responses to AZD1222 COVID-19 vaccine. Libraries were prepared by immunoSEQ multiplex PCR; TCRdb keeps only in-frame clonotypes and omits some of them. The repertoire holds approximately 44,000 clones, with about 78% as singletons. The source material was peripheral blood, sampled on day 0 of AZD1222 vaccination. The receptors come from an adult in good health. CDR3s include the opening cysteine and the closing phenylalanine or tryptophan. A D gene is named only where the DNA matches it firmly. Where a row states a size, it is once, few, many or the class of an expanded clone; other rows omit it.

d_call	v_call	cdr3_length	j_call	clone_size	cdr3_aa	cdr3_nt
NA	TRBV2	11	TRBJ1-1	few	CASSLYTEAFF	TGTGCCAGCAGCCTTTACACTGAAGCTTTCTTT
NA	TRBV1	15	TRBJ1-4	NA	CTSSRGRGPNEKLFF	TGCACCAGCAGCCGGGGCAGGGGTCCGAATGAAAAACTGTTTTTT
TRBD1	TRBV10-2	14	TRBJ1-6	NA	CASRDLTGGSPLHF	TGCGCCAGCAGGGACCTGACAGGGGGATCACCCCTCCACTTT
TRBD2	TRBV12-5	16	TRBJ2-3	NA	CASGPRGTLNTDTQYF	TGTGCTAGTGGCCCGCGGGGGACTCTCAACACAGATACGCAGTATTTT
NA	TRBV29-1	14	TRBJ1-2	NA	CSVEPYGRNYGYTF	TGCAGCGTTGAACCATACGGACGGAACTATGGCTACACCTTC
NA	TRBV5-1	12	TRBJ1-2	NA	CASSLGSYGYTF	TGCGCCAGCAGCTTGGGCAGCTATGGCTACACCTTC
TRBD1	TRBV7-2	16	TRBJ1-1	NA	CASSSQGVSGNTEAFF	TGTGCCAGCAGCTCTCAGGGGGTATCTGGAAACACTGAAGCTTTCTTT
NA	TRBV5-1	15	TRBJ2-2	NA	CASSLDPGNTGELFF	TGCGCCAGCAGCTTGGACCCGGGGAACACCGGGGAGCTGTTTTTT
NA	TRBV19	17	TRBJ1-2	NA	CASSSYSPIRGYHGYTF	TGTGCCAGTAGTTCTTACAGCCCAATCAGGGGATACCATGGCTACACCTTC
NA	TRBV7-8	16	TRBJ2-7	once	CASSLGVDTIPYEQYF	TGTGCCAGCAGCTTAGGGGTAGACACCATCCCCTACGAGCAGTACTTC
TRBD1	TRBV5-1	17	TRBJ2-1	NA	CASSYWGVDRPYNEQFF	TGCGCCAGCAGCTATTGGGGCGTGGACAGGCCTTACAATGAGCAGTTCTTC
NA	TRBV11-2	18	TRBJ2-1	NA	CASSLGGAGSGSYNEQFF	TGTGCCAGCAGCTTAGGGGGTGCCGGGTCTGGCTCCTACAATGAGCAGTTCTTC
NA	TRBV19	14	TRBJ1-1	once	CASSPTGGFTEAFF	TGTGCCAGTAGTCCAACCGGAGGATTCACTGAAGCTTTCTTT
NA	TRBV24-1	15	TRBJ1-5	NA	CATSDPQDFNQPQHF	TGTGCCACCAGTGATCCCCAGGATTTCAATCAGCCCCAGCATTTT
TRBD1	TRBV6-5	13	TRBJ2-7	NA	CASSRSGGAEQYF	TGTGCCAGCAGTAGGTCAGGGGGTGCGGAGCAGTACTTC
NA	TRBV7-6	13	TRBJ1-5	NA	CASSTGPLGPQHF	TGTGCCAGCAGCACCGGGCCCCTCGGGCCCCAGCATTTT
NA	TRBV7-8	15	TRBJ1-2	NA	CASSHILQGVYGYTF	TGTGCCAGCAGCCACATTCTACAGGGAGTCTATGGCTACACCTTC
NA	TRBV15	14	TRBJ1-3	once	CATSRDRRGNTIYF	TGTGCCACCAGCAGAGATCGTCGCGGAAACACCATATATTTT
NA	TRBV18	12	TRBJ1-1	NA	CASSQVYTEAFF	TGTGCCAGCTCACAAGTGTACACTGAAGCTTTCTTT
NA	TRBV28	14	TRBJ1-2	NA	CASSLGTVADGYTF	TGTGCCAGCAGTCTCGGGACGGTGGCAGATGGCTACACCTTC
TRBD1	TRBV28	11	TRBJ1-1	once	CASQGWTEAFF	TGTGCGTCACAGGGGTGGACTGAAGCTTTCTTT
NA	TRBV5-8	15	TRBJ2-5	NA	CASSWGRNARETQYF	TGTGCCAGCAGCTGGGGCAGGAACGCTAGAGAGACCCAGTACTTC
TRBD1	TRBV25-1	18	TRBJ1-1	NA	CASSENSPGQGGKTEAFF	TGTGCCAGCAGTGAAAACTCCCCGGGACAGGGAGGGAAAACTGAAGCTTTCTTT
TRBD1	TRBV6-2/TRBV6-3	15	TRBJ2-7	NA	CASSSGTGWVYEQYF	TGTGCCAGCAGTTCGGGGACAGGGTGGGTCTACGAGCAGTACTTC
NA	TRBV2	14	TRBJ1-1	NA	CASSEELLNTEAFF	TGTGCCAGCAGTGAGGAACTGCTGAACACTGAAGCTTTCTTT
TRBD1	TRBV4-3	15	TRBJ1-2	NA	CASSQELGGVGGYTF	TGCGCCAGCAGCCAAGAGCTAGGGGGCGTGGGAGGCTACACCTTC
TRBD1	TRBV6-5	14	TRBJ2-5	NA	CASRPTGAQETQYF	TGTGCCAGCAGACCAACAGGGGCGCAAGAGACCCAGTACTTC
TRBD1	TRBV6-5	13	TRBJ1-5	NA	CASRGQYDQPQHF	TGTGCCAGCAGGGGACAGTACGATCAGCCCCAGCATTTT
TRBD1	TRBV10-2	15	TRBJ1-2	NA	CASSGTGGTTYGYTF	TGCGCCAGCAGTGGGACAGGGGGCACGACCTATGGCTACACCTTC
NA	TRBV30	12	TRBJ1-4	medium-sized	CAWSVLREKLFF	TGTGCCTGGAGTGTACTGAGAGAAAAACTGTTTTTT
NA	TRBV28	14	TRBJ2-7	NA	CASSLRQLTYEQYF	TGTGCCAGCAGTTTGCGACAGTTGACCTACGAGCAGTACTTC
TRBD2	TRBV30	15	TRBJ2-1	NA	CAWSALAGGPNEQFF	TGTGCCTGGAGTGCGCTAGCGGGGGGGCCTAATGAGCAGTTCTTC
NA	TRBV7-2	15	TRBJ1-3	once	CASSSGTLSGNTIYF	TGTGCCAGCAGCTCCGGCACCCTCTCTGGAAACACCATATATTTT
TRBD1	TRBV29-1	14	TRBJ1-1	NA	CSVHRGQGAPEAFF	TGCAGCGTTCATAGAGGACAGGGGGCTCCAGAGGCTTTCTTT
TRBD1	TRBV6-5	15	TRBJ1-4	NA	CASSYSGDRGEKLFF	TGTGCCAGCAGTTATTCTGGGGACAGGGGAGAAAAACTGTTTTTT